The rows below give T cell receptor beta chains drawn from one sample of a study of shared clonotypes between healthy human individuals. Assay used: immunoSEQ multiplex PCR; TCRdb lists only in-frame clones, some missing. The sample lists 550,000 to 750,000 clones, around 92% seen once, with 24% in the top ten. Specimen: naive CD8+ T cells sorted from blood. Receptors originate from a man aged 25-45 years in good health. CDR3s include the opening cysteine and the closing phenylalanine or tryptophan. Each record gives: J gene, clone size, V gene, D gene, CDR3 protein, CDR3 DNA. D genes are given only for firm matches. Clone size is given for some rows only: seen once, a few or many times, or a class if the clone is expanded.

J gene: TRBJ1-4
clone size: -
V gene: TRBV28
D gene: TRBD1
CDR3 protein: CASSSGQAGTVNEKLFF
CDR3 DNA: TGTGCCAGCAGTTCGGGGCAGGCCGGGACAGTTAATGAAAAACTGTTTTTT

J gene: TRBJ2-2
clone size: -
V gene: TRBV7-2
D gene: TRBD1
CDR3 protein: CASSSGTGSIGELFF
CDR3 DNA: TGTGCCAGCAGCTCCGGGACAGGGAGTATCGGGGAGCTGTTTTTT

J gene: TRBJ2-5
clone size: -
V gene: TRBV29-1
D gene: TRBD2
CDR3 protein: CSVSGVDMTSGRGETQYF
CDR3 DNA: TGCAGCGTTTCGGGGGTAGATATGACTAGCGGGAGAGGAGAGACCCAGTACTTC

J gene: TRBJ1-2
clone size: -
V gene: TRBV18
D gene: -
CDR3 protein: CASSPPSQLYGYTF
CDR3 DNA: TGTGCCAGCTCACCACCGTCACAACTCTATGGCTACACCTTC

J gene: TRBJ1-2
clone size: -
V gene: TRBV7-9
D gene: TRBD1
CDR3 protein: CASSTGDRGKIGYGYTF
CDR3 DNA: TGTGCCAGCAGCACCGGGGACAGGGGGAAGATTGGCTATGGCTACACCTTC

J gene: TRBJ1-4
clone size: -
V gene: TRBV7-9
D gene: -
CDR3 protein: CASSHLGANEKLFF
CDR3 DNA: TGTGCCAGCAGCCATCTGGGGGCTAATGAAAAACTGTTTTTT

J gene: TRBJ1-1
clone size: -
V gene: TRBV6-1
D gene: -
CDR3 protein: CASSEGWNTEAFF
CDR3 DNA: TGTGCCAGCAGTGAAGGATGGAACACTGAAGCTTTCTTT

J gene: TRBJ2-1
clone size: once
V gene: TRBV4-3
D gene: -
CDR3 protein: CASNSGTADNEQFF
CDR3 DNA: TGCGCCAGCAACAGCGGAACCGCCGACAATGAGCAGTTCTTC

J gene: TRBJ1-2
clone size: -
V gene: TRBV19
D gene: TRBD1
CDR3 protein: CASSIGQAASYGYTF
CDR3 DNA: TGTGCCAGTAGTATCGGACAGGCCGCAAGCTATGGCTACACCTTC

J gene: TRBJ2-5
clone size: -
V gene: TRBV30
D gene: -
CDR3 protein: CAWSGGGGRETQYF
CDR3 DNA: TGTGCCTGGAGTGGGGGAGGGGGACGGGAGACCCAGTACTTC

J gene: TRBJ2-1
clone size: -
V gene: TRBV19
D gene: TRBD2
CDR3 protein: CASSQVSGLDSYNEQFF
CDR3 DNA: TGTGCCAGTAGTCAAGTCAGCGGACTAGACTCCTACAATGAGCAGTTCTTC

J gene: TRBJ1-2
clone size: -
V gene: TRBV28
D gene: -
CDR3 protein: CASSPPLGGPNYGYTF
CDR3 DNA: TGTGCCAGCAGTCCTCCCCTCGGGGGCCCTAACTATGGCTACACCTTC

J gene: TRBJ2-5
clone size: -
V gene: TRBV9
D gene: -
CDR3 protein: CASSPRGVVQETQYF
CDR3 DNA: TGTGCCAGCAGCCCCCGTGGGGTAGTCCAAGAGACCCAGTACTTC

J gene: TRBJ2-7
clone size: -
V gene: TRBV29-1
D gene: -
CDR3 protein: CSVVHSNSYEQYF
CDR3 DNA: TGCAGCGTTGTCCACTCTAACTCCTACGAGCAGTACTTC

J gene: TRBJ2-7
clone size: -
V gene: TRBV6-1
D gene: TRBD2
CDR3 protein: CASSATTSGRWEQYF
CDR3 DNA: TGTGCCAGCAGTGCCACAACTAGCGGGAGGTGGGAGCAGTACTTC

J gene: TRBJ1-5
clone size: -
V gene: TRBV11-2
D gene: -
CDR3 protein: CASSAWGGEPQHF
CDR3 DNA: TGTGCCAGCAGTGCATGGGGAGGTGAGCCCCAGCATTTT

J gene: TRBJ1-1
clone size: once
V gene: TRBV29-1
D gene: -
CDR3 protein: CSVEIGGLNTEAFF
CDR3 DNA: TGCAGCGTTGAAATCGGGGGTTTGAACACTGAAGCTTTCTTT

J gene: TRBJ2-7
clone size: -
V gene: TRBV30
D gene: TRBD1
CDR3 protein: CAWSVPGQLISEQYF
CDR3 DNA: TGTGCCTGGAGTGTACCGGGACAGCTTATCAGCGAGCAGTACTTC

J gene: TRBJ2-7
clone size: -
V gene: TRBV19
D gene: -
CDR3 protein: CASSIALGARYEQYF
CDR3 DNA: TGTGCCAGTAGTATAGCCCTCGGTGCCCGATACGAGCAGTACTTC

J gene: TRBJ2-7
clone size: -
V gene: TRBV4-1
D gene: -
CDR3 protein: CASSPPGRTEQYF
CDR3 DNA: TGCGCCAGCAGCCCCCCCGGACGGACCGAGCAGTACTTC

J gene: TRBJ2-7
clone size: -
V gene: TRBV29-1
D gene: -
CDR3 protein: CSGREPLYEQYF
CDR3 DNA: TGCAGCGGTAGGGAGCCCCTTTACGAGCAGTACTTC

J gene: TRBJ2-7
clone size: -
V gene: TRBV19
D gene: -
CDR3 protein: CASNPRGFGEQYF
CDR3 DNA: TGTGCCAGTAACCCACGAGGGTTTGGCGAGCAGTACTTC

J gene: TRBJ2-5
clone size: -
V gene: TRBV27
D gene: TRBD2
CDR3 protein: CASSRGLAELPETQYF
CDR3 DNA: TGTGCCAGCAGTAGAGGACTAGCAGAACTCCCTGAGACCCAGTACTTC

J gene: TRBJ2-3
clone size: -
V gene: TRBV13
D gene: -
CDR3 protein: CASSLPGRGVPSTDTQYF
CDR3 DNA: TGTGCCAGCAGCTTACCTGGCAGGGGGGTTCCTAGCACAGATACGCAGTATTTT

J gene: TRBJ1-2
clone size: -
V gene: TRBV29-1
D gene: -
CDR3 protein: CSVEQVRDRAAYGYTF
CDR3 DNA: TGCAGCGTTGAACAGGTCCGGGACCGAGCTGCTTATGGCTACACCTTC

J gene: TRBJ2-7
clone size: -
V gene: TRBV27
D gene: TRBD1
CDR3 protein: CASSLGTGTGLHEQYF
CDR3 DNA: TGTGCCAGCAGTTTAGGAACCGGGACAGGGTTACACGAGCAGTACTTC

J gene: TRBJ2-3
clone size: -
V gene: TRBV13
D gene: TRBD1
CDR3 protein: CASSSGTGESGRGDTDTQYF
CDR3 DNA: TGTGCCAGCAGCTCCGGGACAGGGGAGAGCGGGAGAGGGGACACAGATACGCAGTATTTT

J gene: TRBJ2-7
clone size: once
V gene: TRBV27
D gene: -
CDR3 protein: CASSPAPHRTYEQYF
CDR3 DNA: TGTGCCAGCAGTCCAGCCCCCCATAGAACCTACGAGCAGTACTTC

J gene: TRBJ2-7
clone size: -
V gene: TRBV27
D gene: -
CDR3 protein: CASSKGRYEQYF
CDR3 DNA: TGTGCCAGCAGCAAAGGAAGATACGAGCAGTACTTC

J gene: TRBJ2-2
clone size: once
V gene: TRBV7-9
D gene: TRBD1
CDR3 protein: CASSLATGHTGELFF
CDR3 DNA: TGTGCCAGCAGCTTAGCGACAGGGCACACCGGGGAGCTGTTTTTT

J gene: TRBJ2-7
clone size: -
V gene: TRBV11-2
D gene: TRBD1
CDR3 protein: CASSFTGTGAEQYF
CDR3 DNA: TGTGCCAGCAGCTTCACCGGGACAGGGGCCGAGCAGTACTTC

J gene: TRBJ2-1
clone size: -
V gene: TRBV28
D gene: -
CDR3 protein: CASSPPWVNEQFF
CDR3 DNA: TGTGCCAGCAGTCCGCCGTGGGTCAATGAGCAGTTCTTC

J gene: TRBJ2-7
clone size: -
V gene: TRBV20-1
D gene: -
CDR3 protein: CSARLVYEQYF
CDR3 DNA: TGCAGTGCTAGATTAGTATACGAGCAGTACTTC

J gene: TRBJ2-2
clone size: once
V gene: TRBV6-5
D gene: -
CDR3 protein: CASSYAGQVELFF
CDR3 DNA: TGTGCCAGCAGTTACGCGGGCCAGGTAGAGCTGTTTTTT

J gene: TRBJ1-2
clone size: -
V gene: TRBV6-5
D gene: TRBD1
CDR3 protein: CASSPDRVSYGYTF
CDR3 DNA: TGTGCCAGCAGTCCCGACAGGGTATCCTATGGCTACACCTTC

J gene: TRBJ2-7
clone size: -
V gene: TRBV30
D gene: TRBD1
CDR3 protein: CAWSFGTGLEQYF
CDR3 DNA: TGTGCCTGGAGTTTCGGGACAGGGCTCGAGCAGTACTTC

J gene: TRBJ2-7
clone size: -
V gene: TRBV7-9
D gene: TRBD2
CDR3 protein: CASSLAGRRAYEQYF
CDR3 DNA: TGTGCCAGCAGCTTAGCCGGGAGGAGGGCCTACGAGCAGTACTTC

J gene: TRBJ1-2
clone size: -
V gene: TRBV21-1
D gene: -
CDR3 protein: CASSKWDRDGYGYTF
CDR3 DNA: TGTGCCAGCAGCAAATGGGACAGGGACGGCTATGGCTACACCTTC

J gene: TRBJ2-7
clone size: -
V gene: TRBV7-9
D gene: -
CDR3 protein: CASSGWGGAYEQYF
CDR3 DNA: TGTGCCAGCAGCGGCTGGGGCGGAGCCTACGAGCAGTACTTC

J gene: TRBJ2-7
clone size: -
V gene: TRBV11-2
D gene: TRBD1
CDR3 protein: CASSSPDRGFSYEQYF
CDR3 DNA: TGTGCCAGCAGCTCTCCCGACAGGGGGTTCTCCTACGAGCAGTACTTC

J gene: TRBJ1-4
clone size: -
V gene: TRBV27
D gene: -
CDR3 protein: CASSTIKTGPLATNEKLFF
CDR3 DNA: TGTGCCAGCAGTACAATTAAAACAGGGCCACTTGCAACTAATGAAAAACTGTTTTTT

J gene: TRBJ1-3
clone size: few
V gene: TRBV25-1
D gene: -
CDR3 protein: CASSELGVGTGNTIYF
CDR3 DNA: TGTGCCAGCAGTGAATTGGGGGTGGGTACTGGAAACACCATATATTTT